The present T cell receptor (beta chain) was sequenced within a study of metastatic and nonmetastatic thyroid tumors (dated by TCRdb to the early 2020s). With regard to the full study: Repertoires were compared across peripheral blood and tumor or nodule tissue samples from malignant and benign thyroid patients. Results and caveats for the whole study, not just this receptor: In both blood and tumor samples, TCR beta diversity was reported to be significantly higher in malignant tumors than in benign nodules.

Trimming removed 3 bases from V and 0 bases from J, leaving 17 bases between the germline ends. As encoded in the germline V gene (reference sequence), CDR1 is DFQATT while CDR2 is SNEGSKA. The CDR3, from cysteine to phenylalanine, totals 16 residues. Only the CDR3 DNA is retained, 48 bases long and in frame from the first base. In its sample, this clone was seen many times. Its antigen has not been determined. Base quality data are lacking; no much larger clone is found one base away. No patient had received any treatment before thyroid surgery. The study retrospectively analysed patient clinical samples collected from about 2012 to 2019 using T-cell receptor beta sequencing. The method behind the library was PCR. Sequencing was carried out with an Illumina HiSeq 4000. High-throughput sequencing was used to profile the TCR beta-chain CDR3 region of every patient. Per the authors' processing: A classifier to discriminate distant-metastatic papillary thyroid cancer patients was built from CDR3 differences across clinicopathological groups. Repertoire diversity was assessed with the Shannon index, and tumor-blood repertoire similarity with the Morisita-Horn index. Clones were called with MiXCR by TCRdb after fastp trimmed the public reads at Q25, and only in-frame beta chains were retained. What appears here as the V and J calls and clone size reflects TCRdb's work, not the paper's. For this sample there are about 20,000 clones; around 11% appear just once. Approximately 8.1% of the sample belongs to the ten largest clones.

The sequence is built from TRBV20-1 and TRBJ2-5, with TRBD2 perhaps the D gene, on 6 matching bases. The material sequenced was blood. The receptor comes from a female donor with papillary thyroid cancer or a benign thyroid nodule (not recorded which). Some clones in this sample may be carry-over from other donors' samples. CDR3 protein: CSARDAAGGYQETQYF. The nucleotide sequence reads TGCAGTGCTAGGGACGCGGCTGGAGGGTACCAAGAGACCCAGTACTTC.